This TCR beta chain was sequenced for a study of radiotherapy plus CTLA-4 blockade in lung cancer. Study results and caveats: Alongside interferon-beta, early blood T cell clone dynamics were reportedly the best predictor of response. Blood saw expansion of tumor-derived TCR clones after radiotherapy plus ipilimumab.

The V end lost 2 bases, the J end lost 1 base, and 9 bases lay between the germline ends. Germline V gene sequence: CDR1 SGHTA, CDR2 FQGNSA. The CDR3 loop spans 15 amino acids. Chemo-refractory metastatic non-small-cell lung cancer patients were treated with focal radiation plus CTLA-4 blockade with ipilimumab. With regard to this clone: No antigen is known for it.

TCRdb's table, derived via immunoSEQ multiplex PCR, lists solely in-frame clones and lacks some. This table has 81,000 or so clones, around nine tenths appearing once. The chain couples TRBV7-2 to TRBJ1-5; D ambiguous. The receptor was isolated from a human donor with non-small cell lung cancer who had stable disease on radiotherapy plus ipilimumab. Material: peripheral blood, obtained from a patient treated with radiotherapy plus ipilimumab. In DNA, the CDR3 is TGTGCCAGCAGCTTAAGCGGACTGAGCAATCAGCCCCAGCATTTT. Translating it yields CASSLSGLSNQPQHF.